This T cell receptor (beta chain) was sequenced in a study of blood T cells in healthy people across ages. General study findings and limits: Across the age range, TCR beta diversity per million T cells fell in a roughly linear way.

This clonotype was counted between two and nine times. Its antigen is undetermined. Each sample gave at least 7 million isolated PBMCs. The use of a sample-barcoded 5' primer and a J-beta primer mix characterized a second PCR of about 7 to 12 cycles. TCRdb ran MiXCR on the 5' RACE reads and lists one entry per CDR3 protein. The sample shows around 670,000 distinct CDR3 sequences, about 30% of them seen only once. The CDR3 covers 15 residues. Germline V gives CDR1 MNHEY, CDR2 SMNVEV (reference sequence). The germline V and J ends were trimmed by 6 bases and 0 bases, with 14 bases remaining between them.

The receptor comes from a woman aged 80 or over in good health. Sequences were obtained from blood. The chain recombines TRBV27 with TRBJ1-1; D call uncertain. The CDR3 region has the DNA TGTGCCAGCAGCCCCGCAACCCGACTGAACACTGAAGCTTTCTTT. As protein: CASSPATRLNTEAFF.